These 26 T cell receptor beta chains were all obtained from the same sample, sequenced in a study of T cell changes during pregnancy in multiple sclerosis. Data came from immunoSEQ multiplex PCR; TCRdb stores just in-frame clones and leaves some out. Among under 80,000 clones listed, less than 95% were seen once. The sample consisted of peripheral blood, taken in the third trimester of pregnancy. The receptors come from a female donor with multiple sclerosis, enrolled in a pregnancy study.

The rearrangement joins TRBV6-1 to TRBJ2-7; 8 nucleotides agree with TRBD2. CDR3 length equals 14 residues. Germline V gene data show CDR1 as MNHNS and CDR2 as SASEGT. Trimming removed 2 bases from V and 2 bases from J; junction bases left unmatched: 2. The CDR3 nucleotides read TGTGCCAGCAGTGAACCGGGGGGGGCCTACGAGCAGTACTTC. It translates to CASSEPGGAYEQYF.

The chain recombines TRBV6-5 with TRBJ2-7, with 7 bases fitting TRBD1. V lost 0 bases, J lost 2 bases, and 4 bases stayed unmatched. The CDR3 length is 15 residues. In germline, CDR1 is MNHEY, CDR2 SVGAGI. The CDR3 nucleotides are TGTGCCAGCAGTTACTCCCGGGACAGAGCCTACGAGCAGTACTTC. Protein sequence: CASSYSRDRAYEQYF.

This clone occurred once. This chain links TRBV5-5 with TRBJ2-1; the match to TRBD2 covers 7 bases. The CDR3 is 16 amino acids. CDR1 and CDR2 from the germline V gene are SGHKS and YYEKEE (reference sequence). Trimming cost V 1 base and J 3 bases; bases outside gene matches: 7. CDR3 sequence reads: CASSLSGLADYNEQFF. CDR3 DNA sequence: TGTGCCAGCAGCTTGTCAGGCCTAGCGGACTACAATGAGCAGTTCTTC. The full variable domain, rest sourced from reference TRBV5-5 and TRBJ2-1, is DAGVTQSPTHLIKTRGQQVTLRCSPISGHKSVSWYQQVLGQGPQFIFQYYEKEERGRGNFPDRFSARQFPNYSSELNVNALLLGDSALYLCASSLSGLADYNEQFFGPGTRLTVL.

This chain links TRBV19 with TRBJ1-1; 7 bases agree with TRBD1. The germline gives CDR1 LNHDA, CDR2 SQIVND (reference sequence). The CDR3 consists of 15 residues. J was trimmed by 1 base and V by 7 bases; bases with no gene match: 9. The CDR3 nucleotides read TGTGCCAGTAACCCGACAGGGATACAGAACACTGAAGCTTTCTTT. Translation gives CASNPTGIQNTEAFF.

This clone has a single count. The CDR3 region has the DNA TGTGCCAGCAGCTTGTCCGGGGGGGCCTACGAGCAGTACTTC. Protein: CASSLSGGAYEQYF. J is TRBJ2-7 and V is TRBV7-2, with 8 nucleotides matching TRBD2. The V segment lost 3 bases and the J segment 2 bases; nucleotides outside the gene matches: 3. CDR3 size: 14 residues. Germline CDR1 reads SGHTA; CDR2 reads FQGNSA.

This rearrangement joins TRBV11-2 to TRBJ1-1; no reliable D call. Germline lookup yields CDR1 SGHAT and CDR2 FQNNGV. V lost 1 base and J 10 bases, leaving 16 bases between the germline ends. The length of the CDR3 is 14 residues. CDR3 sequence: CASSLVSSERGAFF. In DNA, the CDR3 is TGTGCCAGCAGCTTAGTTTCCTCCGAACGGGGAGCTTTCTTT. The full variable domain, in which reference TRBV11-2 and TRBJ1-1 provide the parts outside the CDR3, is EAGVAQSPRYKIIEKRQSVAFWCNPISGHATLYWYQQILGQGPKLLIQFQNNGVVDDSQLPKDRFSAERLKGVDSTLKIQPAKLEDSAVYLCASSLVSSERGAFFGQGTRLTVV.

This chain uses TRBV15 with TRBJ2-7; 8 nucleotides line up with TRBD1. With V trimmed by 2 bases and J by 7 bases, 7 bases remained unmatched. Germline V lookup: CDR1 LNHNV, CDR2 YYDKDF (reference sequence). The CDR3 spans 14 residues. CDR3 in DNA: TGTGCCACCAGCAGAAGCAGGGGGCTAGGGGAGCAGTACTTC. Protein: CATSRSRGLGEQYF.

The chain is built from TRBV9 and TRBJ2-1; tentative D call: TRBD1 (6 bases). The CDR3 spans 13 residues. CDR1 SGDLS and CDR2 YYNGEE come from the germline V gene. With 3 bases removed from V and 5 bases from J, the gap between germline ends came to 9 bases. CDR3 loop: CASSARQDNEQFF. In DNA form, the CDR3 reads TGTGCCAGCAGCGCCCGACAGGACAATGAGCAGTTCTTC.

The chain carries TRBV6-1 and TRBJ1-5; D remains unclear. V lost 1 base, J lost 3 bases, and 10 bases lay in between. Germline CDR1 and CDR2: MNHNS and SASEGT. The CDR3 loop spans 15 amino acids. The CDR3 loop reads CASSEVDGNNQPQHF. As DNA, the CDR3 is TGTGCCAGCAGTGAAGTAGACGGGAACAATCAGCCCCAGCATTTT.

This clone occurred once. The chain combines TRBV4-3 with TRBJ2-5, with TRBD1 identical over 8 bases. J was trimmed by 4 bases and V by 1 base; bases with no gene match: 5. The CDR3 sequence is 15 residues long. CDR1 and CDR2 (germline): LGHNA, YSLEER. In DNA, the CDR3 is TGCGCCAGCAGCCAAGGGACAGGGATCGGAGAGACCCAGTACTTC. Its protein is CASSQGTGIGETQYF.

The chain uses TRBV4-1 and TRBJ1-2; D remains ambiguous. V was trimmed by 0 bases and J by 3 bases, leaving 8 bases between them. In germline, CDR1 is MGHRA, CDR2 YSYEKL. The CDR3 length is 14 residues. The CDR3 DNA follows: TGCGCCAGCAGCCAAGATCGGGGAGACTATGGCTACACCTTC. Protein: CASSQDRGDYGYTF.

The V and J genes are TRBV19 and TRBJ2-4, with 9 bases matching TRBD2. The length of the CDR3 is 14 residues. Germline V gene lookup returns CDR1 LNHDA and CDR2 SQIVND (reference sequence). The junction had 1 base not matched to a gene; V was cut back by 3 bases and J by 4 bases. The CDR3 sequence is CASSILAGKNIQYF. CDR3 sequence (DNA): TGTGCCAGTAGTATCCTAGCGGGGAAAAACATTCAGTACTTC.

J is TRBJ1-5 and V is TRBV4-1; D is undetermined. V shed 0 bases and J shed 7 bases, with 13 bases lying between them. The length of the CDR3 is 15 residues. CDR1 MGHRA and CDR2 YSYEKL come from the germline V gene. CDR3 region: CASSQDEVSGQPQHF. In DNA, the CDR3 is TGCGCCAGCAGCCAAGATGAGGTTAGCGGGCAGCCCCAGCATTTT.

The chain links TRBV7-3 to TRBJ1-1; D call uncertain. V was shortened by 3 bases and J by 5 bases, with 10 bases between the two germline ends. This CDR3 region has 13 residues. Germline V lookup: CDR1 SGHTA, CDR2 FQGTGA. The CDR3 DNA reads TGTGCCAGCAGCTTGGCAGGAAAGACTGAAGCTTTCTTT. As protein: CASSLAGKTEAFF. Full variable domain (rest looked up from reference TRBV7-3 and TRBJ1-1): GAGVSQTPSNKVTEKGKYVELRCDPISGHTALYWYRQSLGQGPEFLIYFQGTGAADDSGLPNDRFFAVRPEGSVSTLKIQRTERGDSAVYLCASSLAGKTEAFFGQGTRLTVV.

This rearrangement joins TRBV7-6 to TRBJ2-3; TRBD1 is a possible D gene (6 bases). Trimming pared 2 bases from V and 4 bases from J, leaving 7 bases between. Looked up from germline, CDR1 is SGHVS and CDR2 is FNYEAQ. The CDR3 has 13 residues. The CDR3 region has the DNA TGTGCCAGCAGCTTATGGGGGCCAGATACGCAGTATTTT. Translating gives CASSLWGPDTQYF.

This rearrangement joins TRBV9 to TRBJ2-1; possibly TRBD1 for D (6 bases). The germline V gene encodes CDR1 SGDLS and CDR2 YYNGEE. CDR3 length: 16 residues. Trimming left V 4 bases short and J 5 bases short, with 19 bases between. For the CDR3, the DNA is TGTGCCAGCAGCACCCCGATCCGGGACACACACAATGAGCAGTTCTTC. Residues: CASSTPIRDTHNEQFF.

CDR3 DNA: TGTGCCAGCAGAACCGGGAGGGGGAGGACTGAAGCTTTCTTT. It is translated as CASRTGRGRTEAFF. The chain joins TRBV11-2 to TRBJ1-1; D might be TRBD1 (6 bases). CDR1 SGHAT and CDR2 FQNNGV come from the germline V gene. Trimming took off 6 bases at V and 5 bases at J, with 16 bases between the two ends. The CDR3 contains 14 residues.

The chain combines TRBV6-5 with TRBJ2-7, with 12 bases matching TRBD2. This CDR3 is 16 amino acids long. Unmatched junction bases numbered 6, after V lost 4 bases and J lost 2 bases. Germline V gene data show CDR1 as MNHEY and CDR2 as SVGAGI. Here the CDR3 DNA reads TGTGCCAGCAGTTTTAGGACTAGCGGGGTACCCTACGAGCAGTACTTC. It translates to CASSFRTSGVPYEQYF.

The chain recombines TRBV4-3 with TRBJ1-6; 8 bases fit TRBD1. Germline CDR1 LGHNA, CDR2 YSLEER. With V trimmed by 1 base and J by 11 bases, 10 bases remained unmatched. The CDR3 loop spans 16 amino acids. The CDR3 region has the DNA TGCGCCAGCAGCCAAGGGAGGACAGGGTTACGTACACCCCTCCACTTT. Translation: CASSQGRTGLRTPLHF.

The chain uses TRBV15 and TRBJ2-2, with 8 bases that match TRBD2. Germline CDR1 reads LNHNV; CDR2 reads YYDKDF (reference sequence). The CDR3 is 16 residues long. V shed 5 bases and J 0 bases; nucleotides not matched to a gene: 5. In nucleotides, the CDR3 is TGTGCCACCAGCCGATTAGCGGGGACGAACACCGGGGAGCTGTTTTTT. Protein: CATSRLAGTNTGELFF.

The chain recombines TRBV5-4 with TRBJ2-7; 9 bases are shared with TRBD2. V shed 1 base and J 2 bases; nucleotides not matched to a gene: 7. The CDR3 covers 16 residues. Germline V gene data show CDR1 as SGHNT and CDR2 as YYREEE (reference sequence). This CDR3 is CASSLNAGGRPYEQYF. The CDR3 nucleotides are TGTGCCAGCAGCTTGAACGCGGGGGGGCGTCCCTACGAGCAGTACTTC.

The chain has TRBV6-5 and TRBJ1-5; 7 bases fit TRBD1. The CDR3 has 14 amino acids. Germline assignment: CDR1 MNHEY and CDR2 SVGAGI. The trim removed 6 bases at V and 2 bases at J, leaving 4 bases unmatched. CDR3 loop: CASSRQGGNQPQHF. The CDR3 DNA is TGTGCCAGCAGCCGACAGGGAGGCAATCAGCCCCAGCATTTT.

The chain employs TRBV5-5 and TRBJ2-7; D might be TRBD2 (5 bases). This CDR3 is 16 amino acids long. V gave up 0 bases and J gave up 7 bases, with 20 bases separating them. Germline V gives CDR1 SGHKS, CDR2 YYEKEE (reference sequence). In nucleotides, the CDR3 is TGTGCCAGCAGCTTGGTCGGAGCGCGGGCCTTATTTGAGCAGTACTTC. Its protein product is CASSLVGARALFEQYF.

The chain carries TRBV10-3 and TRBJ2-1; 15 bases match TRBD2. CDR1 is ENHRY and CDR2 is SYGVKD in the germline V gene. Unmatched junction bases numbered 7, after V lost 7 bases and J lost 0 bases. The CDR3 has 18 amino acids. The CDR3 spells CAINPGLAGGSSYNEQFF. CDR3 sequence (DNA): TGTGCCATCAATCCGGGACTAGCGGGGGGTAGCTCCTACAATGAGCAGTTCTTC.

The chain couples TRBV7-2 to TRBJ1-1; D is perhaps TRBD1 (6 bases). CDR3 size: 14 residues. Germline assignment: CDR1 SGHTA and CDR2 FQGNSA. V was pared by 3 bases and J by 0 bases, with 8 bases between. The CDR3 loop reads CASSFGQMNTEAFF. CDR3 bases: TGTGCCAGCAGCTTCGGACAGATGAACACTGAAGCTTTCTTT.

Here the CDR3 DNA reads TGTGCCAGCGTGGGAGGAGGGGCCCTTAGCAATCAGCCCCAGCATTTT. Translating gives CASVGGGALSNQPQHF. The chain carries TRBV7-9 and TRBJ1-5; TRBD1 might be the D (5 bases). This CDR3 is 16 amino acids long. V was shortened by 8 bases and J by 0 bases, with 17 bases between the two germline ends. Germline CDR1 SEHNR, CDR2 FQNEAQ (reference sequence).